This T cell receptor beta chain was captured in a study of technical replicates of blood from a few donors. Trimming at V came to 11 bases and at J to 4 bases, leaving 9 bases not matched to a gene. CDR3 length: 14 amino acids. Germline-derived CDR1 and CDR2 are SGHTA and FQGTGA. Sequencing was performed with immunoSEQ multiplex PCR; in TCRdb, only in-frame clones are kept and a portion is missing. The sample lists under 100,000 clones, about 86% seen once, with 4.5% to 6% in the top ten. The receptor was isolated from a human donor in good health. Some clones in this sample may be carry-over from other donors' samples. V gene TRBV7-3 combines with J gene TRBJ1-5; 9 positions agree with TRBD1. The sample comprised PBMCs. The CDR3 DNA reads TGTGCCTTACAGGGGGCGCCGGGTAATCAGCCCCAGCATTTT. Translating gives CALQGAPGNQPQHF.